This entry lists 15 T cell receptor beta chains sequenced from one sample in a study of blood T cell repertoires in COVID-19. The protocol was immunoSEQ multiplex PCR, while the TCRdb copy is restricted to in-frame clones and leaves out a portion. The table has 200,000 to 300,000 clones, around 89% seen once. Specimen: PBMCs or T cells enriched from blood (not recorded which). These receptors all come from a woman aged 25-40 years who had recovered from COVID-19.

This rearrangement joins TRBV7-2 to TRBJ1-2; D is ambiguous. The CDR3 covers 11 residues. Germline V CDR1 and CDR2: SGHTA, FQGNSA. V lost 5 bases and J lost 11, with 12 bases in between. This CDR3 reads CASSPTEVYTF. The CDR3 nucleotides are TGTGCCAGCAGCCCCACCGAGGTTTACACCTTC.

J is TRBJ2-7 and V is TRBV18; 8 nucleotides agree with TRBD1. Germline V gene sequence: CDR1 KGHSH, CDR2 LQKENI. With V trimmed by 1 base and J by 6 bases, 5 bases remained unmatched. The CDR3 covers 14 residues. CDR3 residues: CASSPLDRVGEQYF. In nucleotides, the CDR3 is TGTGCCAGCTCACCACTGGACAGGGTAGGCGAGCAGTACTTC.

This clone was counted a few times. The V call is TRBV28, the J call TRBJ1-2; a possible D gene is TRBD1 (6 bases). V was pared by 7 bases and J by 1 base, with 13 bases between. The CDR3 runs 14 residues. CDR1 and CDR2 from the germline V gene are MDHEN and SYDVKM. In nucleotides, the CDR3 is TGTGCCAGCACCTTCACAGGGTTTAACTATGGCTACACCTTC. Protein: CASTFTGFNYGYTF.

The J gene is TRBJ2-2, the V gene TRBV4-3, with TRBD1 as a possible D gene (8 bases). This CDR3 has 15 residues. Trimming took 6 bases from V and 5 from J, leaving 16 bases between them. Looked up from germline, CDR1 is LGHNA and CDR2 is YSLEER. The CDR3 is CASSRTGGGTGELFF. DNA for the CDR3: TGCGCCAGCAGTCGAACAGGGGGGGGTACCGGGGAGCTGTTTTTT.

The CDR3 DNA is TGTGCCAGCTCACCAAACAGTGAAACAGCCCAGCATTTT. Its protein product is CASSPNSETAQHF. The V call is TRBV18, the J call TRBJ1-5; D is ambiguous. The V gene's germline CDR1 is KGHSH and CDR2 LQKENI. This CDR3 spans 13 amino acids. Deletions cut 2 bases from V and 11 bases from J, with 13 bases between.

This rearrangement joins TRBV5-1 to TRBJ1-1; D gene uncertain. V was shortened by 0 bases and J by 4 bases, with 16 bases between the two germline ends. The CDR3 extends over 16 amino acids. Germline lookup yields CDR1 SGHRS and CDR2 YFSETQ. The CDR3 is CASSLAGSASLTEAFF. In nucleotides, the CDR3 is TGCGCCAGCAGCTTGGCCGGGTCCGCTAGTCTCACTGAAGCTTTCTTT.

The chain joins TRBV10-3 to TRBJ2-2, with 11 bases identical to TRBD1. V shed 7 bases, J shed 5 bases, and the junction held 6 bases outside the gene matches. Germline CDR1 and CDR2: ENHRY and SYGVKD. This CDR3 has 15 residues. This CDR3 is CAITPGQGGTGELFF. The DNA of the CDR3 is TGTGCCATCACTCCGGGACAGGGGGGGACCGGGGAGCTGTTTTTT.

V gene TRBV15 combines with J gene TRBJ1-6, with D uncertain. V dropped 0 bases and J dropped 5 bases, with 5 bases sitting between them. Germline V gives CDR1 LNHNV, CDR2 YYDKDF (reference sequence). This CDR3 is built from 14 residues. The CDR3 spells CATSREPDNSPLHF. The CDR3 bases are TGTGCCACCAGCAGAGAACCGGATAATTCACCCCTCCACTTT.

With respect to this clone: A junction end diverges from the germline sequence, so it may reflect a read error. V is TRBV20-1 and J is TRBJ2-1; D possibly corresponds to TRBD2 (5 bases). This CDR3 comprises 11 residues. The germline gives CDR1 DFQATT, CDR2 SNEGSKA (reference sequence). The CDR3 region is CSARGTGVGVF. CDR3 nucleotide sequence: TGCAGTGCTAGAGGGACCGGGGTTGGGGTCTTC.

This clone was recorded once. This CDR3 is missing its conserved last phenylalanine or tryptophan, likely due to a read error. The DNA is omitted, as the CDR3 cannot be located on it reliably, and the CDR3 follows TCRdb's listing. V gene TRBV5-5 combines with J gene TRBJ1-4; the D segment call TRBD1 is taken from the table without a DNA check. CDR1 and CDR2 (germline): SGHKS, YYEKEE (reference sequence). Both ends counted, the CDR3 spans 12 residues. This CDR3 reads CASSGDRVAFSL.

The chain combines TRBV19 with TRBJ1-5; D remains unclear. Per the germline V gene, CDR1 is LNHDA and CDR2 is SQIVND (reference sequence). This CDR3 comprises 14 residues. V was trimmed by 4 bases and J by 4 bases, leaving 11 bases between them. The CDR3 nucleotides are TGTGCCAGTAGTAGGGGAGGCCAGAATCAGCCCCAGCATTTT. Translation: CASSRGGQNQPQHF.

The table lists this clone with a count of one. CDR3 in amino acids: CASSQARTSGYNEQFF. Here the CDR3 DNA reads TGTGCCAGCAGCCAAGCTCGGACTAGCGGCTACAATGAGCAGTTCTTC. The chain couples TRBV3-1 (or the pseudogene TRBV3-2) to TRBJ2-1, with 10 bases aligning to TRBD2. The V segment lost 1 base and the J segment 3 bases; nucleotides outside the gene matches: 3. Germline V gene lookup returns CDR1 LGHDT and CDR2 YNNKEL (reference sequence). The CDR3 is made up of 16 amino acids.

The chain is built from TRBV30 and TRBJ2-7; 11 nucleotides agree with TRBD2. The CDR3 sequence is 16 residues long. V dropped 3 bases and J dropped 3; count of bases not matched to a gene: 10. The germline V gene encodes CDR1 GTSNPN and CDR2 SVGIG (reference sequence). CDR3 DNA: TGTGCCTGGAGCCTCGGGCTAGCGGGAGGACTCTACGAGCAGTACTTC. Amino acids: CAWSLGLAGGLYEQYF.

The genes are TRBV28 and TRBJ1-2; 7 bases fit TRBD1. The CDR3 is 12 amino acids. Germline V lookup: CDR1 MDHEN, CDR2 SYDVKM. Unmatched junction bases numbered 4, after V lost 5 bases and J lost 7 bases. CDR3 in DNA: TGTGCCAGCAGTACAGGGGTTGTTGGCTACACCTTC. It specifies CASSTGVVGYTF.

The chain couples TRBV30 to TRBJ2-7; 9 bases match TRBD1. The germline gives CDR1 GTSNPN, CDR2 SVGIG (reference sequence). The CDR3 sequence is 15 residues long. V shed 2 bases and J 4 bases; nucleotides not matched to a gene: 9. DNA for the CDR3: TGTGCCTGGAGTTTAAGCGGACAGGGGAAGTACGAGCAGTACTTC. Encoded protein: CAWSLSGQGKYEQYF. The entire variable domain, with the rest obtained from reference TRBV30 and TRBJ2-7, is as follows: SQTIHQWPATLVQPVGSPLSLECTVEGTSNPNLYWYRQAAGRGLQLLFYSVGIGQISSEVPQNLSASRPQDRQFILSSKKLLLSDSGFYLCAWSLSGQGKYEQYFGPGTRLTVT.